Following are 16 T cell receptor beta chains from one sample sequenced in a study of T-cell memory formation after mild COVID-19 (dated by TCRdb to about 2021). Libraries were made using 5' RACE. The instrument given in TCRdb is Illumina NovaSeq 6000. TCRdb applied fastp at Q25 and MiXCR to the public reads, then kept only in-frame beta chains. Merged by CDR3 protein, the rows form single entries marked with the most common genes and DNA. The sample includes about 320,000 distinct CDR3 sequences, with around an eighth observed a single time. 20% to 25% of the sample is held by the ten biggest clonotypes. The sequencing input was PBMCs or a T cell subset sorted from them (not recorded which). These receptors all come from a man aged 18 to 29 who had mild COVID-19 (a few samples of this study predate the infection). The sample titles of this study are shuffled in the database, so cell type and time point are left out; the donor was told from shared clones.

The table lists this clonotype with a few counts. The CDR3 sequence is CAISGHGSDEQYF. DNA for the CDR3: TGTGCCATCAGTGGCCACGGATCGGACGAGCAGTACTTC. V gene TRBV10-3 combines with J gene TRBJ2-7; D gene ambiguous. Germline V gene sequence: CDR1 ENHRY, CDR2 SYGVKD. This CDR3 is built from 13 residues. V was pared by 4 bases and J by 5 bases, with 12 bases between.

This clonotype was seen more than once but under ten times. The chain carries TRBV20-1 and TRBJ2-7; perhaps TRBD2 as D (6 bases). The V end lost 1 base, the J end lost 2 bases, and 6 bases lay between the germline ends. The length of the CDR3 is 12 residues. Looked up from germline, CDR1 is DFQATT and CDR2 is SNEGSKA (reference sequence). CDR3 DNA: TGCAGTGCTAGAGGGGGGGCCTACGAGCAGTACGTC. This sequence encodes CSARGGAYEQYV.

This chain links TRBV5-1 with TRBJ1-2; D unresolved. V was clipped by 0 bases and J by 8 bases, with 8 bases between them. Germline V gene lookup returns CDR1 SGHRS and CDR2 YFSETQ. CDR3 length equals 12 residues. CDR3 amino acids: CASSLGMSGYTF. CDR3 DNA: TGCGCCAGCAGCTTGGGCATGAGCGGCTACACCTTC.

V is TRBV15 and J is TRBJ2-5; weak D call: TRBD2 (6 bases). The germline V gene encodes CDR1 LNHNV and CDR2 YYDKDF (reference sequence). CDR3 length: 16 amino acids. V was clipped by 1 base and J by 2 bases, with 14 bases between them. CDR3 loop: CATSRVPTRDQETQYF. The CDR3 DNA reads TGTGCCACCAGCAGAGTTCCGACGCGGGATCAAGAGACCCAGTACTTC.

This clonotype was found many times. The chain uses TRBV3-1 and TRBJ2-5; D unresolved. The CDR3 is 15 amino acids. Germline V CDR1 and CDR2: LGHDT, YNNKEL (reference sequence). Trimming took 0 bases from V and 1 from J, leaving 9 bases between them. CDR3 in amino acids: CASSQDGSIQETQYF. CDR3 sequence (DNA): TGTGCCAGCAGCCAAGACGGTAGCATCCAAGAGACCCAGTACTTC.

This clonotype was counted a few times. The chain couples TRBV7-9 to TRBJ1-3, with 9 bases lining up with TRBD1. The CDR3 runs to 15 residues. Germline-derived CDR1 and CDR2 are SEHNR and FQNEAQ (reference sequence). V dropped 6 bases and J dropped 2; count of bases not matched to a gene: 5. CDR3 coding DNA: TGTGCCAGCAGTGGAGACAGGGGGGCTGGAAACACCATATATTTT. Translating it yields CASSGDRGAGNTIYF.

The V gene is TRBV6-6, the J gene TRBJ2-7; the D gene could be TRBD1 or TRBD2 (5 bases each). The germline V gene has CDR1 MNHNY and CDR2 SVGAGI (reference sequence). Between the trimmed V and J ends, which lost 0 bases and 2 bases, there was a span of 17 bases. This CDR3 region has 17 residues. The CDR3 DNA reads as TGTGCCAGCAGTTACTCACAGCCGGGACCAGGCCCCTACGAGCAGTACGTC. This sequence encodes CASSYSQPGPGPYEQYV.

Comments on this clonotype: An end of the junction does not agree with germline; a read error may underlie this. The chain is built from TRBV6-6 and TRBJ1-5; tentatively, D is TRBD1 (5 bases). The CDR3 totals 12 residues. From germline, CDR1 is MNHNY and CDR2 SVGAGI (reference sequence). The CDR3 protein is CASSYTQGWGFF. DNA of the CDR3: TGTGCCAGCAGTTACACGCAAGGGTGGGGGTTTTTT.

The CDR3 coding sequence is TGTGCCATCAGTGAGTCTCACCGGAGCCGGAATTCACCCCTCCACTTT. It yields the protein CAISESHRSRNSPLHF. The chain has TRBV10-3 and TRBJ1-6; D remains ambiguous. Germline V CDR1 and CDR2: ENHRY, SYGVKD. V was shortened by 0 bases and J by 7 bases, with 13 bases between the two germline ends. The CDR3 sequence is 16 residues long.

The V and J genes are TRBV7-9 and TRBJ1-2, with TRBD1 as a possible D gene (6 bases). This CDR3 spans 13 amino acids. Germline assignment: CDR1 SEHNR and CDR2 FQNEAQ (reference sequence). With 5 bases removed from V and 11 bases from J, the gap between germline ends came to 18 bases. CDR3 nucleotides: TGTGCCAGCAGCCCCTGGGGGGGCCTAATTTACACCTTC. Translation gives CASSPWGGLIYTF.

This clonotype was picked up many times. The rearrangement uses TRBV4-1 and TRBJ1-1; D remains unclear. The CDR3 is 14 residues long. Germline V gene data show CDR1 as MGHRA and CDR2 as YSYEKL. Trimming removed 2 bases at V and 1 base at J, with 8 bases between. The CDR3 DNA sequence: TGCGCCAGCAGCCAATTGAGGGAGAACACTGAAGCTTTCTTT. Its protein is CASSQLRENTEAFF.

The chain is built from TRBV12-3 or TRBV12-4 and TRBJ1-1, with 8 positions matching TRBD1. With V trimmed by 4 bases and J by 3 bases, 7 bases remained unmatched. This CDR3 is built from 15 residues. The CDR3 protein is CASSSRTGRDTEAFF. CDR3 in DNA: TGTGCCAGCAGTTCCCGGACAGGGAGGGACACTGAAGCTTTCTTT.

The V gene is TRBV5-1, the J gene TRBJ1-1, with 8 bases identical to TRBD1. Germline V CDR1 and CDR2: SGHRS, YFSETQ. V was clipped by 4 bases and J by 0 bases; unmatched bases: 8. The CDR3 covers 16 residues. Here the CDR3 DNA reads TGCGCCAGCAGCAACCGGGACAGGCACATGAACACTGAAGCTTTCTTT. Amino acid sequence: CASSNRDRHMNTEAFF.

The chain carries TRBV11-3 and TRBJ1-3; perhaps TRBD1 as D (5 bases). Germline V gene sequence: CDR1 SGHNT, CDR2 YENEEA. CDR3 size: 18 residues. V lost 2 bases, J lost 0 bases, and 17 bases lay in between. In DNA, the CDR3 is TGTGCCAGCAGCTTATCGCAAGGCGGGACCACCTCTGGAAACACCATATATTTT. It codes for CASSLSQGGTTSGNTIYF.

The rearrangement uses TRBV7-2 and TRBJ2-3, with unresolved D. V gave up 4 bases and J gave up 1 base, with 12 bases separating them. The CDR3 totals 15 residues. Germline CDR1 SGHTA, CDR2 FQGNSA. The CDR3 DNA sequence: TGTGCCAGCAGCTCGGAGCCTCGGCGCACAGATACGCAGTATTTT. Protein product: CASSSEPRRTDTQYF. The variable domain in full, with the rest retrieved from reference TRBV7-2 and TRBJ2-3, is GAGVSQSPSNKVTEKGKDVELRCDPISGHTALYWYRQSLGQGLEFLIYFQGNSAPDKSGLPSDRFSAERTGGSVSTLTIQRTQQEDSAVYLCASSSEPRRTDTQYFGPGTRLTVL.

This clonotype was found many times. The rearrangement uses TRBV2 and TRBJ2-5; perhaps TRBD1 as D (6 bases). V was trimmed by 7 bases and J by 2 bases, leaving 11 bases between them. The length of the CDR3 is 13 residues. Looked up from germline, CDR1 is SNHLY and CDR2 is FYNNEI. The CDR3 bases are TGTGCCAGCAACCGACAGGAACAAGAGACCCAGTACTTC. Its protein product is CASNRQEQETQYF.